These 19 T cell receptor beta chains share one sample of origin, sequenced in a study of CD8 T cells in Susac syndrome. After extraction with the RNeasy kit, roughly 0.5 to 1 ug of the RNA was reverse transcribed using random hexamers. TCRdb re-derived calls from the immunoSEQ multiplex PCR reads in MiXCR, one entry per CDR3 protein. The table records 150,000 to 200,000 distinct CDR3 sequences, approximately 95% of them present only once. Sequenced material: CD8+ T cells from PBMCs. Receptor source: a human donor with multiple sclerosis.

V and J are TRBV4-1 and TRBJ2-1, with 12 bases fitting TRBD2. The ends lost 2 bases at V and 9 bases at J; junction bases unmatched: 2. Germline V lookup: CDR1 MGHRA, CDR2 YSYEKL. This CDR3 comprises 14 residues. CDR3 in DNA: TGCGCCAGCAGCCAACTGGGACTAGCGGGTGAGCAGTTCTTC. Translated: CASSQLGLAGEQFF.

V is TRBV6-6 and J is TRBJ2-5; 8 bases are a match to TRBD1. The trim removed 8 bases at V and 5 bases at J, leaving 16 bases unmatched. CDR1 is MNHNY, CDR2 SVGAGI, per germline (reference sequence). The CDR3 length is 16 residues. The DNA of the CDR3 is TGTGCCAGCCGCACGGCGGACAGGGAGGTTAGGGAGACCCAGTACTTC. The encoded protein is CASRTADREVRETQYF.

J is TRBJ2-1 and V is TRBV27, with D uncertain. This CDR3 is built from 14 residues. V lost 4 bases to trimming and J lost 5 bases, with 12 bases between them. Germline CDR1 MNHEY, CDR2 SMNVEV (reference sequence). The CDR3 loop is CASSSSRWNNEQFF. CDR3 DNA sequence: TGTGCCAGCAGTTCCTCTCGCTGGAACAATGAGCAGTTCTTC.

This sequence joins TRBV25-1 and TRBJ2-7; D is undetermined. Trimming pared 3 bases from V and 0 bases from J, leaving 6 bases between. The CDR3 length is 13 residues. CDR1 MGHDK and CDR2 SYGVNS come from the germline V gene. In nucleotides, the CDR3 is TGTGCCAGCAGTGATCTGGGCTCCTACGAGCAGTACTTC. It is translated as CASSDLGSYEQYF.

This clonotype was seen only once. V is TRBV3-1 and J is TRBJ2-2, with TRBD1 matching over 8 bases. The CDR3 runs to 16 residues. Germline V gene data show CDR1 as LGHDT and CDR2 as YNNKEL (reference sequence). The trim removed 2 bases at V and 8 bases at J, leaving 10 bases unmatched. CDR3: CASSQQPGGGYGELFF. The DNA of the CDR3 is TGTGCCAGCAGCCAACAGCCAGGGGGCGGATATGGGGAGCTGTTTTTT.

This clonotype was found once. J is TRBJ2-4 and V is TRBV12-3 or TRBV12-4; a possible D gene is TRBD1 (5 bases). Trimming shortened V by 5 bases and J by 14 bases, and 16 bases separated the two germline ends. The CDR3 sequence is 12 residues long. For the CDR3, the DNA is TGTGCCAGCAGTGCAGACTCAGGGATGAAGTACTTC. Translating it yields CASSADSGMKYF.

The gene calls are TRBV9 and TRBJ2-7, with TRBD1 as a possible D gene (5 bases). This CDR3 comprises 14 residues. Germline lookup yields CDR1 SGDLS and CDR2 YYNGEE. Trimming pared 0 bases from V and 4 bases from J, leaving 11 bases between. DNA of the CDR3: TGTGCCAGCAGCGTAGAGCAGGGCGGTTACGAGCAGTACTTC. It is translated as CASSVEQGGYEQYF. Together with reference TRBV9 and TRBJ2-7, the CDR3 gives the full variable domain: DSGVTQTPKHLITATGQRVTLRCSPRSGDLSVYWYQQSLDQGLQFLIQYYNGEERAKGNILERFSAQQFPDLHSELNLSSLELGDSALYFCASSVEQGGYEQYFGPGTRLTVT.

V gene TRBV19 combines with J gene TRBJ2-1; D may be TRBD1 (6 bases). Trimming cost V 7 bases and J 0 bases, with 19 bases left between them. CDR1 and CDR2 (germline): LNHDA, SQIVND (reference sequence). CDR3 length: 17 amino acids. As DNA, the CDR3 is TGTGCCAGTAAGGCCGCTTGGACAGAGAGCTCCTACAATGAGCAGTTCTTC. The encoded protein is CASKAAWTESSYNEQFF.

The chain carries TRBV6-5 and TRBJ2-3; D remains unclear. CDR1 is MNHEY, CDR2 SVGAGI, per germline. This CDR3 is built from 16 residues. The germline V and J ends were trimmed by 5 bases and 1 base, with 16 bases remaining between them. DNA of the CDR3: TGTGCCAGCAGTAACCCCCCGAGGAGAGGCACAGATACGCAGTATTTT. The encoded protein is CASSNPPRRGTDTQYF.

The chain links TRBV20-1 to TRBJ1-2; 7 nucleotides match TRBD1. Per germline, CDR1 DFQATT and CDR2 SNEGSKA (reference sequence). The CDR3 runs 16 residues. Trimming took 3 bases from V and 6 from J; bases not matched to a gene: 16. CDR3 nucleotide sequence: TGCAGTGCTAGTCCGGGACAGATCCATCACTCAGATGGCTACACCTTC. As protein: CSASPGQIHHSDGYTF.

The chain has TRBV20-1 and TRBJ1-1; D is possibly TRBD1 (5 bases). CDR1 is DFQATT and CDR2 is SNEGSKA in the germline V gene (reference sequence). The CDR3 is 17 amino acids. Trimming shortened V by 3 bases and J by 0 bases, and 20 bases separated the two germline ends. The CDR3 DNA reads as TGCAGTGCTAGGGATGAGGGACCTATAATCCTGAACACTGAAGCTTTCTTT. Protein sequence: CSARDEGPIILNTEAFF.

This chain joins TRBV5-1 and TRBJ2-7; D might be TRBD2 (6 bases). The CDR3 runs 16 residues. V was pared by 0 bases and J by 2 bases, with 15 bases between. Germline values: CDR1 SGHRS, CDR2 YFSETQ. DNA for the CDR3: TGCGCCAGCAGCTTGGAAGGGACTGCTGGTCCCTACGAGCAGTACTTC. As protein: CASSLEGTAGPYEQYF.

This chain joins TRBV7-8 and TRBJ2-1, with D perhaps assigned TRBD1 or TRBD2 (5 bases each). Germline assignment: CDR1 SGHVS and CDR2 FQNEAQ. CDR3 length: 13 residues. V lost 6 bases and J 5 bases, leaving 11 bases between the germline ends. CDR3: CASRRGPNNEQFF. CDR3 DNA sequence: TGTGCCAGCAGACGGGGCCCTAACAATGAGCAGTTCTTC.

The chain combines TRBV25-1 with TRBJ2-7; no clear D. CDR1 and CDR2 (germline): MGHDK, SYGVNS. V was pared by 2 bases and J by 6 bases, with 14 bases between. This CDR3 is built from 14 residues. The CDR3 DNA follows: TGTGCCAGCAGTGAACCCCCCGCAGCCGCCGAGCAGTACTTC. This translates into CASSEPPAAAEQYF.

The gene calls are TRBV29-1 and TRBJ2-2; D possibly matches TRBD1 or TRBD2 (6 bases each). The CDR3 sequence is 15 residues long. Germline V gives CDR1 SQVTM, CDR2 ANQGSEA. V gave up 7 bases and J gave up 4 bases, with 19 bases separating them. CDR3 protein: CSAEGRGRGTGELFF. In DNA, the CDR3 is TGCAGCGCAGAAGGCCGGGGGCGAGGCACCGGGGAGCTGTTTTTT.

The chain has TRBV4-1 and TRBJ2-5; no reliable D call. The V gene lost 3 bases and the J gene lost 1 base, with 12 bases spanning the gap. The CDR3 is 15 residues long. Per the germline V gene, CDR1 is MGHRA and CDR2 is YSYEKL. The DNA for the CDR3 is TGCGCCAGCAGCCAGATCACTCGTTCCCAAGAGACCCAGTACTTC. Translating it yields CASSQITRSQETQYF.

The chain couples TRBV29-1 to TRBJ1-1; D is unresolved. CDR1 SQVTM and CDR2 ANQGSEA come from the germline V gene. CDR3 length equals 13 residues. The germline V and J ends were trimmed by 7 bases and 7 bases, with 19 bases remaining between them. The CDR3 DNA reads as TGCAGCGCCAGTGATGGCGTTGGCGGTGAAGCTTTCTTT. Protein: CSASDGVGGEAFF.

The chain combines TRBV29-1 with TRBJ2-2; D is undetermined. CDR1 SQVTM and CDR2 ANQGSEA come from the germline V gene. The CDR3 covers 12 residues. Trimming removed 4 bases from V and 6 bases from J, with 9 bases in between. CDR3 DNA: TGCAGCGTTGTCCTGGCGTCCGGGGAGCTGTTTTTT. It encodes CSVVLASGELFF.

This clonotype was observed a single time. This CDR3 reads CSARVGVVKNIQYF. For the CDR3, the DNA is TGCAGTGCTAGAGTGGGGGTAGTCAAAAACATTCAGTACTTC. The rearrangement links TRBV20-1 to TRBJ2-4; tentatively, D is TRBD1 or TRBD2 (5 bases each). The germline V and J ends were trimmed by 1 base and 3 bases, with 10 bases remaining between them. The CDR3 totals 14 residues. The germline gives CDR1 DFQATT, CDR2 SNEGSKA (reference sequence).